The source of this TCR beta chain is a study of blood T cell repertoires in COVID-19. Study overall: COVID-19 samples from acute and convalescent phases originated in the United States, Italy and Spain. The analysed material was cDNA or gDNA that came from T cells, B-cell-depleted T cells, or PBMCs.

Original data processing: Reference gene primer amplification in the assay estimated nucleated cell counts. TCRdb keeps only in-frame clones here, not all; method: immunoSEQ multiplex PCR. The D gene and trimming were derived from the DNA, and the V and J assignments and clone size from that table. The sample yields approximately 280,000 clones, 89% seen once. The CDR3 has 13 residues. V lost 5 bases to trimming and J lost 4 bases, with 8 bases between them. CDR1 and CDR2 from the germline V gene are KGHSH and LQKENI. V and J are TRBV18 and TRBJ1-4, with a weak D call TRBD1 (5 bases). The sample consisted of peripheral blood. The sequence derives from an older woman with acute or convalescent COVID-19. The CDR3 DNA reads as TGTGCCAGCTCAGAGGACATTAATGAAAAACTGTTTTTT. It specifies CASSEDINEKLFF.